What follows describes a single TCR beta chain. This entry comes from a study of blood T cell repertoires in COVID-19. Across the study: Spain, Italy and the United States supplied samples that represented acute and convalescent COVID-19. T cells, B-cell-depleted T cells, or PBMCs provided the cDNA or gDNA that served as material.

Source study methods: Nucleated cell number was recorded as an estimate derived from reference gene primer amplification. Repertoires were generated with immunoSEQ multiplex PCR, while TCRdb's copy carries only in-frame clones and drops some. D and trimming were read from the DNA, whereas the V and J calls and clone size are those reported in that table. The profile shows 110,000 or so clones, about 90% of them singletons. Germline V gene data show CDR1 as MGHRA and CDR2 as YSYEKL. The V end lost 4 bases, the J end lost 10 bases, and 14 bases lay between the germline ends. The CDR3 sequence is 14 residues long.

The sample consisted of peripheral blood. The sequence derives from a human donor in a cohort sampled during active COVID-19. The rearrangement joins TRBV4-1 to TRBJ1-6; possible D gene TRBD1, 6 bases. CDR3 residues: CASSPDRLRSPLHF. For the CDR3, the DNA is TGCGCCAGCAGCCCCGACAGGTTAAGGTCACCCCTCCACTTT.